Listed below are T cell receptor beta chains from one sample, sequenced in a study of graft-versus-host responses after intestinal transplantation. Here immunoSEQ multiplex PCR was the method, and the copy in TCRdb shows in-frame clones only, minus some. This sample has tens of thousands of clones, with 85% to 95% found just once. The antigens for these receptors are not known. This sample comprised unstimulated CD8+ T cells sorted from spleen or lymph node cells, obtained before intestinal transplant. The receptors originated from a human donor who received an intestinal transplant. CDR3s include the opening cysteine and the closing phenylalanine or tryptophan. A D gene is named only where the DNA matches it firmly. For some rows the clone size is stated as once, few or many, or as a class when expanded; others skip it.

J gene | D gene | clone size | V gene | CDR3 DNA | CDR3 protein
TRBJ2-4 | TRBD1 | NA | TRBV19 | TGTGCCAGTACCCCTTGGACAGGGGGCATCGACGGCAAAAACATTCAGTACTTC | CASTPWTGGIDGKNIQYF
TRBJ2-1 | TRBD2 | NA | TRBV5-6 | TGTGCCAGCAGCTACCTAGCGGGCCCCCTGAATGAGCAGTTCTTC | CASSYLAGPLNEQFF
TRBJ2-5 | TRBD2 | NA | TRBV5-1 | TGCGCCAGCAGCTTAGGGACTAGTGGGGCCTTCCAAGAGACCCAGTACTTC | CASSLGTSGAFQETQYF
TRBJ2-1 | TRBD1 | NA | TRBV19 | TGTGCCAGTAGTCCCACAGGACAGGTCCTCTACAATGAGCAGTTCTTC | CASSPTGQVLYNEQFF
TRBJ2-7 | NA | NA | TRBV11-2 | TGTGCCAGCAGCCAAACTAGCTACGAGCAGTACTTC | CASSQTSYEQYF
TRBJ2-5 | NA | NA | TRBV6-1 | TGTGCCAGCAGATCCTCGGGCGAACAGACCCAGTACTTC | CASRSSGEQTQYF
TRBJ2-3 | TRBD2 | NA | TRBV30 | TGTGCCTACATAAGCGGGAGTGGCACAGATACGCAGTATTTT | CAYISGSGTDTQYF
TRBJ2-1 | NA | NA | TRBV9 | TGTGCCAGCAGCGGAGGCTTGATCGCCTCCGTCGATGAGCAGTTCTTC | CASSGGLIASVDEQFF
TRBJ1-4 | TRBD1 | NA | TRBV7-9 | TGTGCCAGCAGCTCCATAGGGACAGGGGTGGAAAAACTGTTTTTT | CASSSIGTGVEKLFF
TRBJ2-4 | TRBD1 | NA | TRBV5-1 | TGCGCCAGCAGCGCCGGGACAGAGGGCATTCAGTACTTC | CASSAGTEGIQYF
TRBJ2-7 | NA | NA | TRBV12-2 | TGTGCAAGTCGCTTAGTCTTCTCCTACGAGCAGTACTTC | CASRLVFSYEQYF
TRBJ2-7 | TRBD1 | NA | TRBV5-6 | TGTGCCAGCAGCTTGGAGATGGGGACAGGGGGAAACGAGCAGTACTTC | CASSLEMGTGGNEQYF
TRBJ2-1 | TRBD2 | NA | TRBV19 | TGTGCCAGTAGTCCGTCGGGGGGAAGCTCCTACAATGAGCAGTTCTTC | CASSPSGGSSYNEQFF
TRBJ1-1 | NA | NA | TRBV30 | TGTGCCTGGATACAGGGCTCGAACACTGAAGCTTTCTTT | CAWIQGSNTEAFF
TRBJ2-1 | NA | NA | TRBV28 | TGTGCCAGCAGTTTCGGGGGCGGAGACTCCTACAATGAGCAGTTCTTC | CASSFGGGDSYNEQFF
TRBJ2-2 | NA | NA | TRBV6-5 | TGTGCCAGCAGACTACAGGGATCGGACACCGGGGAGCTGTTTTTT | CASRLQGSDTGELFF
TRBJ1-5 | NA | NA | TRBV27 | TGTGCCAGCAGTTTAGTCCCCGGGCCTCAGCCCCAGCATTTT | CASSLVPGPQPQHF
TRBJ1-5 | NA | NA | TRBV4-1 | TGCGCCAGCAGCCTCGATCCCCCCTATTTATATAGCAATCAGCCCCAGCATTTT | CASSLDPPYLYSNQPQHF
TRBJ2-6 | NA | once | TRBV2 | TGTGCCACTTACTCGGGGGCGGGCGGGGCCAACGTCCTGACTTTC | CATYSGAGGANVLTF
TRBJ1-3 | NA | few | TRBV6-5 | TGTGCCAGCAGTTTAGGCTACCCTTCTGGAAACACCATATATTTT | CASSLGYPSGNTIYF
TRBJ1-1 | NA | NA | TRBV27 | TGTGCCAGCAGTTTATCAGCTGGTTGGGGGAACACTGAAGCTTTCTTT | CASSLSAGWGNTEAFF
TRBJ1-5 | TRBD1 | NA | TRBV4-1 | TGCGCCAGCAGCCAGAAGGGGACAGGGGCCGGGGATCAGCCCCAGCATTTT | CASSQKGTGAGDQPQHF
TRBJ2-3 | TRBD1 | NA | TRBV7-2 | TGTGCCAGCAGCTTAACGAGCCCCAGGGGGACGCAGTATTTT | CASSLTSPRGTQYF